The 32 T cell receptor beta chains in this list originate from one sample, sequenced in a study of Graves' ophthalmopathy and Graves' hyperthyroidism. Researchers took RNA transcripts and amplified TCR beta CDR3 regions from them. Amplification began with first-round RT-PCR using HTBI primers, then second-round multiplex PCR was performed. Via MiXCR, TCRdb re-called the multiplex PCR reads, giving one row per CDR3 protein. Among hundreds of thousands of distinct CDR3 sequences listed, about 40% were seen once. The material sequenced was peripheral blood. These receptors all stem from an adult man with Graves' ophthalmopathy.

In this sample, this clonotype turned up many times. V is TRBV29-1 and J is TRBJ1-1, with TRBD1 identical over 7 bases. Germline V gene data show CDR1 as SQVTM and CDR2 as ANQGSEA. Losses at the gene ends were 7 bases for V and 3 bases for J; bases not matched to a gene: 11. The CDR3 consists of 14 residues. The CDR3 nucleotides are TGCAGCGGCTCACCTCAGGGGGGGGACACTGAAGCTTTCTTT. It translates to CSGSPQGGDTEAFF. Supplemented by reference TRBV29-1 and TRBJ1-1, the full variable domain reads SAVISQKPSRDICQRGTSLTIQCQVDSQVTMMFWYRQQPGQSLTLIATANQGSEATYESGFVIDKFPISRPNLTFSTLTVSNMSPEDSSIYLCSGSPQGGDTEAFFGQGTRLTVV.

V and J are TRBV5-1 and TRBJ1-2, with D unclear. Deletions cut 0 bases from V and 0 bases from J, with 12 bases between. This CDR3 spans 16 amino acids. Looked up from germline, CDR1 is SGHRS and CDR2 is YFSETQ. CDR3 region: CASSLARPGANYGYTF. In DNA form, the CDR3 reads TGCGCCAGCAGCTTGGCCCGGCCGGGAGCTAACTATGGCTACACCTTC.

This clonotype was counted at least ten times. V is TRBV4-1 and J is TRBJ1-3; D is undetermined. Germline V gene data show CDR1 as MGHRA and CDR2 as YSYEKL. CDR3 length equals 14 residues. V was trimmed by 2 bases and J by 3 bases, leaving 8 bases between them. This chain's CDR3 is CASSQLRRGNTIYF. CDR3 in DNA: TGCGCCAGCAGCCAACTGCGTCGTGGAAACACCATATATTTT.

This clonotype was counted ten times or more. The rearrangement links TRBV13 to TRBJ1-5, with 7 nucleotides matching TRBD1. Trimming cost V 4 bases and J 4 bases; bases outside gene matches: 10. In germline, CDR1 is PRHDT, CDR2 FYEKMQ (reference sequence). The CDR3 has 16 amino acids. This chain's CDR3 is CASSSRRRGQNQPQHF. CDR3 sequence (DNA): TGTGCCAGCAGCTCGCGTCGAAGGGGGCAAAATCAGCCCCAGCATTTT.

The genes are TRBV2 and TRBJ2-6; maybe TRBD2 (6 bases). Trimming shortened V by 7 bases and J by 10 bases, and 8 bases separated the two germline ends. CDR1 and CDR2 (germline): SNHLY, FYNNEI. The CDR3 runs 11 residues. CDR3 DNA sequence: TGTGCCAGCAACGGGGGTAACGTCCTGACTTTC. Encoded protein: CASNGGNVLTF.

This clonotype came up many times. J is TRBJ1-1 and V is TRBV19; TRBD1 is a possible D gene (6 bases). Per germline, CDR1 LNHDA and CDR2 SQIVND (reference sequence). The CDR3 consists of 14 residues. V was pared by 5 bases and J by 0 bases, with 10 bases between. CDR3 in amino acids: CASSPGVMNTEAFF. The DNA of the CDR3 is TGTGCCAGTAGTCCAGGGGTCATGAACACTGAAGCTTTCTTT.

This chain uses TRBV7-3 with TRBJ2-5, with 9 bases matching TRBD1. The CDR3 runs 13 residues. After removal of 5 bases from V and 9 bases from J, the junction contained 7 bases not matched to a gene. CDR1 SGHTA and CDR2 FQGTGA come from the germline V gene. DNA for the CDR3: TGTGCCAGCAGCGCCGGACAGGGGATGCCCCAGTACTTC. Translated: CASSAGQGMPQYF.

The gene calls are TRBV29-1 and TRBJ2-1; 9 bases fit TRBD2. The CDR3 covers 14 residues. Germline values: CDR1 SQVTM, CDR2 ANQGSEA. V lost 7 bases, J lost 6 bases, and 10 bases stayed unmatched. This CDR3 reads CSDRVREGTNEQFF. The CDR3 DNA is TGCAGCGACCGGGTGCGGGAGGGGACCAATGAGCAGTTCTTC.

The V call is TRBV10-2, the J call TRBJ1-6; D possibly corresponds to TRBD1 (6 bases). Between the trimmed V and J ends, which lost 2 bases and 9 bases, there was a span of 11 bases. The CDR3 length is 14 residues. Per the germline V gene, CDR1 is WSHSY and CDR2 is SAAADI. The CDR3 sequence is CASSEIGGSSPLHF. DNA for the CDR3: TGCGCCAGCAGTGAGATAGGGGGAAGTTCACCCCTCCACTTT.

V usage is TRBV7-9 and J usage is TRBJ1-3, with TRBD1 matching over 10 bases. The CDR3 is 16 amino acids. After removal of 5 bases from V and 8 bases from J, the junction contained 12 bases not matched to a gene. The V gene's germline CDR1 is SEHNR and CDR2 FQNEAQ (reference sequence). The CDR3 nucleotides read TGTGCCAGCAGCCTGACAGGGGGCGACTATGGCTACACCATATATTTT. Protein product: CASSLTGGDYGYTIYF.

The V and J genes are TRBV7-2 and TRBJ2-7; D remains ambiguous. CDR1 is SGHTA and CDR2 is FQGNSA in the germline V gene. The CDR3 length is 13 residues. The germline V and J ends were trimmed by 2 bases and 4 bases, with 9 bases remaining between them. The CDR3 DNA sequence: TGTGCCAGCAGCTTAAGGCTTCGTTACGAGCAGTACTTC. Encoded protein: CASSLRLRYEQYF.

There are many counts of this clonotype. This sequence joins TRBV24-1 and TRBJ1-2; D is uncertain. The CDR3 spans 14 residues. Germline CDR1 reads KGHDR; CDR2 reads SFDVKD. V was shortened by 4 bases and J by 8 bases, with 16 bases between the two germline ends. CDR3 loop: CATSDGEPFFGYTF. The CDR3 DNA is TGTGCCACCAGTGACGGCGAACCCTTCTTCGGCTACACCTTC.

This clonotype was detected many times. The CDR3 DNA sequence: TGTGCCAGCAGCCAACGACAGACTTCACCCCTCCACTTT. Amino acid sequence: CASSQRQTSPLHF. The rearrangement uses TRBV7-6 and TRBJ1-6; perhaps TRBD1 as D (5 bases). V dropped 5 bases and J dropped 9 bases, with 11 bases sitting between them. The CDR3 sequence is 13 residues long. Germline V CDR1 and CDR2: SGHVS, FNYEAQ.

There are a few counts of this clonotype. The chain combines TRBV4-2 with TRBJ1-2, with D possibly matching TRBD1 (5 bases). Trimming took off 1 base at V and 0 bases at J, with 12 bases between the two ends. This CDR3 comprises 16 residues. The V gene's germline CDR1 is LGHNA and CDR2 YNFKEQ. CDR3 residues: CASSQGLAGTNYGYTF. For the CDR3, the DNA is TGTGCCAGCAGCCAAGGCCTTGCAGGGACTAACTATGGCTACACCTTC.

The genes are TRBV2 and TRBJ1-1, with 8 bases aligning to TRBD1. The V and J ends lost 6 bases and 4 bases, in that order; junction bases with no gene match: 28. Per the germline V gene, CDR1 is SNHLY and CDR2 is FYNNEI. The CDR3 consists of 21 residues. This CDR3 is CASSRPSRGLRVNRGSTEAFF. In nucleotides, the CDR3 is TGTGCCAGCAGCCGACCCTCCAGGGGTCTCAGGGTAAACAGGGGGAGCACTGAAGCTTTCTTT.

The genes are TRBV29-1 and TRBJ1-1; D is ambiguous. From germline, CDR1 is SQVTM and CDR2 ANQGSEA. The V end was cut by 8 bases, the J end by 6 bases, with 13 bases between. The CDR3 has 11 residues. In DNA form, the CDR3 reads TGCAGCTTAGGTCTGTGGTCTGAAGCTTTCTTT. It is translated as CSLGLWSEAFF.

The rearrangement links TRBV15 to TRBJ2-2; 10 nucleotides agree with TRBD1. V dropped 1 base and J dropped 5; count of bases not matched to a gene: 1. There are 15 residues in the CDR3. Per the germline V gene, CDR1 is LNHNV and CDR2 is YYDKDF (reference sequence). The CDR3 bases are TGTGCCACCAGCAGAGGACAGGGGGCAACCGGGGAGCTGTTTTTT. It translates to CATSRGQGATGELFF.

This clonotype was seen more than once but under ten times. The chain has TRBV7-9 and TRBJ2-2, with a weak D call TRBD2 (5 bases). This CDR3 has 15 residues. The V and J ends lost 1 base and 6 bases respectively, with 12 bases between them. The germline gives CDR1 SEHNR, CDR2 FQNEAQ (reference sequence). The chain's CDR3 is CASSLGEGLAGELFF. CDR3 in DNA: TGTGCCAGCAGCTTAGGAGAGGGCCTGGCCGGGGAGCTGTTTTTT.

This clonotype was counted ten times or more. V and J are TRBV4-1 and TRBJ2-5, with D perhaps matching TRBD1 (5 bases). The CDR3 sequence is 16 residues long. Trimming removed 5 bases at V and 1 base at J, with 17 bases between. Germline CDR1 reads MGHRA; CDR2 reads YSYEKL. The CDR3 region has the DNA TGCGCCAGCAGCGACATCGGCAGGGTAGGCCAAGAGACCCAGTACTTC. Its translation: CASSDIGRVGQETQYF.

The table lists this clonotype with many counts. J is TRBJ2-6 and V is TRBV10-3; 7 bases line up with TRBD2. The CDR3 consists of 17 residues. The ends lost 6 bases at V and 2 bases at J; junction bases unmatched: 10. The V gene's germline CDR1 is ENHRY and CDR2 SYGVKD. For the CDR3, the DNA is TGTGCCATCAGACCCGGGGAGGGGCTTACTGGGGCCAACGTCCTGACTTTC. Encoded protein: CAIRPGEGLTGANVLTF.

The V call is TRBV30, the J call TRBJ1-6; 7 bases align to TRBD1. J was trimmed by 9 bases and V by 4 bases; bases with no gene match: 9. CDR1 is GTSNPN, CDR2 SVGIG, per germline (reference sequence). The CDR3 has 14 residues. The CDR3 DNA reads as TGTGCCTGGAACCGACAGGGTGGAGTTTCACCCCTCCACTTT. Amino acid sequence: CAWNRQGGVSPLHF.

This clonotype has a count of ten or more. The gene calls are TRBV12-3 or TRBV12-4 and TRBJ1-1; no clear D gene. The CDR3 totals 14 residues. Between the trimmed V and J ends, which lost 6 bases and 0 bases, there was a span of 11 bases. The DNA of the CDR3 is TGTGCCAGCAGGATTGCAGAGATGAACACTGAAGCTTTCTTT. This gives the protein CASRIAEMNTEAFF.

This clonotype was recorded many times. The V gene is TRBV5-8, the J gene TRBJ2-7, with 10 nucleotides matching TRBD1. The CDR3 extends over 15 amino acids. The trim removed 5 bases at V and 3 bases at J, leaving 8 bases unmatched. Germline V gene sequence: CDR1 SGHTS, CDR2 YDEGEE. Written as DNA, the CDR3 is TGTGCCAGCAGTTTGCCGGGACAGGGGATCTACGAGCAGTACTTC. It specifies CASSLPGQGIYEQYF.

Of note for this clonotype: A junction boundary mismatches the germline segment, possibly from a read error. The chain links TRBV10-3 to TRBJ1-1, with TRBD1 identical over 11 bases. The germline gives CDR1 ENHRY, CDR2 SYGVKD. This CDR3 region has 15 residues. CDR3 region: CASSDRTGGRTEAFF. The DNA for the CDR3 is TGTGCCAGCAGTGACAGGACAGGGGGCAGAACTGAAGCTTTCTTT.

The sample holds a few counts of this clonotype. CDR3 sequence: CASVWRGGGTYEQYF. The CDR3, as DNA: TGTGCTAGTGTATGGAGGGGCGGAGGGACCTACGAGCAGTACTTC. This chain uses TRBV12-5 with TRBJ2-7; maybe TRBD2 (6 bases). CDR1 is LGHNT, CDR2 FRNRAP, per germline. Between the trimmed V and J ends, which lost 7 bases and 2 bases, there was a span of 18 bases. This CDR3 has 15 residues.

With regard to this clonotype: This may stem from a read error, because a much larger clone lies one nucleotide away. The V and J genes are TRBV10-3 and TRBJ2-7; D is perhaps TRBD2 (6 bases). Germline loops: CDR1 ENHRY, CDR2 SYGVKD. V dropped 6 bases and J dropped 2 bases, with 14 bases sitting between them. There are 14 residues in the CDR3. This CDR3 reads CAISRGTPAYEQYF. The CDR3 nucleotides read TGTGCCATCAGCCGGGGGACTCCCGCCTACGAGCAGTACTTC.

V gene TRBV7-2 combines with J gene TRBJ2-7; perhaps TRBD2 as D (6 bases). Germline CDR1 reads SGHTA; CDR2 reads FQGNSA. The CDR3 is 16 residues long. The ends were cut back, 1 base at V and 3 bases at J, with 16 bases in the middle. CDR3 residues: CASSLVARTKYYEQYF. Written as DNA, the CDR3 is TGTGCCAGCAGCTTAGTAGCTCGGACTAAGTACTACGAGCAGTACTTC.

This clonotype was counted at least ten times. The CDR3 here is CSARDRSTHSYEQYF. The CDR3 DNA is TGCAGTGCTAGAGATCGCTCTACCCACTCCTACGAGCAGTACTTC. The chain combines TRBV20-1 with TRBJ2-7; D unclear. The CDR3 has 15 residues. V lost 0 bases and J lost 0, with 12 bases in between. Germline CDR1 DFQATT, CDR2 SNEGSKA (reference sequence).

About this clonotype: One end of the junction varies from germline; a read error may be responsible. The chain carries TRBV7-3 and TRBJ2-7; D possibly matches TRBD1 or TRBD2 (8 bases each). The CDR3 covers 15 residues. Germline-derived CDR1 and CDR2 are SGHTA and FQGTGA. CDR3 coding DNA: TGCGCCAGCAGCTTTAGCGGGACAGGCTCCTACGAGCAGTACTTC. As protein: CASSFSGTGSYEQYF.

This clonotype has a count of ten or more. This chain joins TRBV20-1 and TRBJ1-6; D perhaps matches TRBD1 (6 bases). Trimming removed 4 bases from V and 10 bases from J, with 14 bases in between. There are 13 residues in the CDR3. The V gene's germline CDR1 is DFQATT and CDR2 SNEGSKA (reference sequence). Here the CDR3 reads CSAKGQGISPLHF. CDR3 coding DNA: TGCAGTGCTAAGGGACAAGGGATATCACCCCTCCACTTT.

This clonotype was seen at least ten times. V usage is TRBV7-9 and J usage is TRBJ2-2; tentatively, D is TRBD1 (6 bases). The CDR3 is 16 amino acids. Trimming left V 5 bases short and J 0 bases short, with 13 bases between. Germline V gene sequence: CDR1 SEHNR, CDR2 FQNEAQ (reference sequence). The CDR3 region has the DNA TGTGCCAGCAGCCCGGTTCCAGGGGCGAACACCGGGGAGCTGTTTTTT. It yields the protein CASSPVPGANTGELFF.

The J gene is TRBJ1-1, the V gene TRBV5-1; 10 positions match TRBD1. Germline V gives CDR1 SGHRS, CDR2 YFSETQ. The CDR3 has 16 residues. The trim removed 3 bases at V and 2 bases at J, leaving 7 bases unmatched. CDR3 sequence: CASSSHRDRGNTEAFF. CDR3 coding DNA: TGCGCCAGCAGCTCTCACCGGGACAGGGGTAACACTGAAGCTTTCTTT.